The 14 T cell receptor beta chains in this list originate from one sample, sequenced in a study of blood T cell repertoires in COVID-19. Generated by immunoSEQ multiplex PCR, the TCRdb table keeps only in-frame clones and is missing some. The sample holds about 50,000 clones; more than 70% are singletons and the top ten take less than 2.5%. The source material was peripheral blood. The origin of the receptors is a woman aged 55-69 years with acute or convalescent COVID-19.

The rearrangement uses TRBV3-1 (or the pseudogene TRBV3-2) and TRBJ2-3; D is unresolved. Trimming took 4 bases from V and 6 from J, leaving 8 bases between them. Germline V gene data show CDR1 as LGHDT and CDR2 as YNNKEL (reference sequence). The CDR3 consists of 12 residues. The CDR3 is CASSLVRDTQYF. CDR3 in DNA: TGTGCCAGCAGCCTGGTACGGGATACGCAGTATTTT.

The V call is TRBV20-1, the J call TRBJ2-2; no definite D call. The CDR3 totals 13 residues. In germline, CDR1 is DFQATT, CDR2 SNEGSKA (reference sequence). V was cut by 3 bases and J by 6 bases, with 11 bases left in between. DNA of the CDR3: TGCAGTGCTAGTCTAGTGGGTTCCGGGGAGCTGTTTTTT. Translation gives CSASLVGSGELFF.

The genes are TRBV2 and TRBJ1-5, with 11 bases identical to TRBD1. With 7 bases clipped from V and 2 bases from J, the junction kept 7 bases outside the gene matches. CDR1 is SNHLY, CDR2 FYNNEI, per germline. This CDR3 region has 16 residues. The CDR3 bases are TGTGCCAGCAAAGGACAGGGGGCGTGGGGCAATCAGCCCCAGCATTTT. Translation gives CASKGQGAWGNQPQHF.

V gene TRBV9 combines with J gene TRBJ2-3; the D gene is possibly TRBD1 (6 bases). V dropped 0 bases and J dropped 3 bases, with 17 bases sitting between them. CDR3 size: 17 residues. Germline CDR1 SGDLS, CDR2 YYNGEE. CDR3 in DNA: TGTGCCAGCAGCGTAGGTTTCGGACAGTTCCTAACAGATACGCAGTATTTT. Its translation is CASSVGFGQFLTDTQYF.

The chain combines TRBV7-9 with TRBJ1-1, with unresolved D. Germline-derived CDR1 and CDR2 are SEHNR and FQNEAQ (reference sequence). Trimming cost V 3 bases and J 4 bases, with 9 bases left between them. The CDR3 is 13 amino acids. The CDR3 sequence is CASSFSRGTEAFF. The DNA for the CDR3 is TGTGCCAGCAGCTTCTCGCGGGGCACTGAAGCTTTCTTT.

V usage is TRBV10-2 and J usage is TRBJ2-7; D is perhaps TRBD1 (5 bases). Germline V gene lookup returns CDR1 WSHSY and CDR2 SAAADI. V lost 3 bases and J lost 3, with 9 bases in between. CDR3 length: 13 amino acids. The CDR3 loop reads CASSEQENYEQYF. In nucleotides, the CDR3 is TGCGCCAGCAGTGAACAGGAGAACTACGAGCAGTACTTC.

The rearrangement uses TRBV4-2 and TRBJ2-2; 7 bases map to TRBD2. CDR1 and CDR2 from the germline V gene are LGHNA and YNFKEQ. The J segment lost 6 bases and the V segment lost 0 bases, leaving 13 bases of the junction unmatched. This CDR3 comprises 18 residues. The CDR3 nucleotides read TGTGCCAGCAGCCAAGATGGTCGGGGGGTTCGTAAATCCGGGGAGCTGTTTTTT. Its protein is CASSQDGRGVRKSGELFF.

The chain recombines TRBV9 with TRBJ2-2; D uncertain. This CDR3 comprises 15 residues. CDR1 and CDR2 from the germline V gene are SGDLS and YYNGEE. Trimming took 4 bases from V and 1 from J, leaving 11 bases between them. The CDR3 spells CASSWALGNTGELFF. The CDR3 bases are TGTGCCAGCAGCTGGGCCCTCGGGAACACCGGGGAGCTGTTTTTT.

There are a few counts of this clone. The chain employs TRBV24-1 and TRBJ2-1, with 8 bases identical to TRBD1. J gave up 3 bases and V 3 bases, and 6 bases lay outside the gene matches. The CDR3 consists of 16 residues. Germline V CDR1 and CDR2: KGHDR, SFDVKD. Written as DNA, the CDR3 is TGTGCCACCAGTGATCCTTCGGGACAGGACTACAATGAGCAGTTCTTC. Amino acid sequence: CATSDPSGQDYNEQFF.

The J gene is TRBJ1-2, the V gene TRBV5-4; TRBD1 is a possible D gene (6 bases). The CDR3 contains 14 residues. Trimming took 4 bases from V and 6 from J, leaving 16 bases between them. Germline V gene data show CDR1 as SGHNT and CDR2 as YYREEE (reference sequence). This CDR3 reads CASSNTQGIDGYTF. In nucleotides, the CDR3 is TGTGCCAGCAGCAATACACAGGGAATCGATGGCTACACCTTC.

J is TRBJ2-5 and V is TRBV7-6; maybe TRBD1 (6 bases). The CDR3 spans 14 residues. V was trimmed by 2 bases and J by 2 bases, leaving 9 bases between them. The germline V gene encodes CDR1 SGHVS and CDR2 FNYEAQ. CDR3 DNA sequence: TGTGCCAGCAGCTTAATGGACAGTCAAGAGACCCAGTACTTC. It codes for CASSLMDSQETQYF.

V is TRBV5-1 and J is TRBJ2-2, with D maybe TRBD1 (6 bases). Germline V CDR1 and CDR2: SGHRS, YFSETQ. This CDR3 has 14 residues. Deletions cut 5 bases from V and 7 bases from J, with 15 bases between. The CDR3 reads CASSVGRTVGELFF. CDR3 coding DNA: TGCGCCAGCAGTGTTGGGCGGACAGTCGGGGAGCTGTTTTTT.

CDR3: CASSRATGTNSPLHF. CDR3 nucleotide sequence: TGTGCCAGTAGTCGAGCGACAGGGACGAATTCACCCCTCCACTTT. The V call is TRBV19, the J call TRBJ1-6, with TRBD1 identical over 7 bases. Germline trimming cut 5 bases from V and 7 bases from J; bases unmatched to any gene: 8. Germline V gene data show CDR1 as LNHDA and CDR2 as SQIVND (reference sequence). The CDR3 runs to 15 residues. The whole variable domain, remainder taken from reference TRBV19 and TRBJ1-6, is DGGITQSPKYLFRKEGQNVTLSCEQNLNHDAMYWYRQDPGQGLRLIYYSQIVNDFQKGDIAEGYSVSREKKESFPLTVTSAQKNPTAFYLCASSRATGTNSPLHFGNGTRLTVT.

V gene TRBV19 combines with J gene TRBJ1-6; TRBD1 aligns across 12 bases. This CDR3 region has 17 residues. The germline CDR1 and CDR2 sequences are LNHDA and SQIVND (reference sequence). The V segment lost 5 bases and the J segment 9 bases; nucleotides outside the gene matches: 11. CDR3 nucleotides: TGTGCCAGTAGTGCACATCTCCCGGGACAGGGGGCTTCACCCCTCCACTTT. Translation: CASSAHLPGQGASPLHF.